This T cell receptor beta chain was retrieved from a study of blood T cell repertoires in COVID-19. At the level of the study: Some COVID-19 samples were acute and others convalescent; all came from the United States, Italy and Spain.

Seattle patients were enrolled while actively infected and followed longitudinally. The CDR3 is made up of 13 amino acids. Germline loops: CDR1 MNHEY, CDR2 SVGAGI. The germline V and J ends were trimmed by 10 bases and 4 bases, with 13 bases remaining between them. Per the original data handling: Amplified reference gene primers provided the basis for estimating nucleated cell counts. Clones were sequenced by immunoSEQ multiplex PCR, and TCRdb holds only the in-frame ones, with some missing. V and J calls and clone size come straight from that table; D and trimming were deduced from the DNA. The sample has 350,000 or so clones, approximately 90% seen once; the top ten hold just under 4%.

This TCR derives from a woman aged 55-69 years with COVID-19, enrolled during active disease. Sequenced input: peripheral blood. The gene calls are TRBV6-5 and TRBJ2-2; D may be TRBD2 (6 bases). CDR3 DNA sequence: TGTGCCACCTCCTGGGGAGGCACCGGGGAGCTGTTTTTT. It is translated as CATSWGGTGELFF.